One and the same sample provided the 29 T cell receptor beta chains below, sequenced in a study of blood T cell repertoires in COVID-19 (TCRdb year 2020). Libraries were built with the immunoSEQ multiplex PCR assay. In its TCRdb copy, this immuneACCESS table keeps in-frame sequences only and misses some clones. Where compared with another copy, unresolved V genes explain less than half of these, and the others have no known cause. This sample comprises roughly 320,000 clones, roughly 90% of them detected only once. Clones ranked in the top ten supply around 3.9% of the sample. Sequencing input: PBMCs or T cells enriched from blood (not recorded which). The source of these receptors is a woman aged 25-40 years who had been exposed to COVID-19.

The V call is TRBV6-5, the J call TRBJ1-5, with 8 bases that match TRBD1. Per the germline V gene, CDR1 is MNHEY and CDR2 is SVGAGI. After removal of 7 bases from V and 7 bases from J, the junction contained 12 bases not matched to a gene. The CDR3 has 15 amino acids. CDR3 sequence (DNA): TGTGCCAGCAAGCCCTCAGGGGGCGTCACACAGCCCCAGCATTTT. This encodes CASKPSGGVTQPQHF.

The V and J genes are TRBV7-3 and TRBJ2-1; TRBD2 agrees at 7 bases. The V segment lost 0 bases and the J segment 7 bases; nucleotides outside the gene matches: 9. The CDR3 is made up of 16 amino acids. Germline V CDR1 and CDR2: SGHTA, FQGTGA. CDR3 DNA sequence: TGTGCCAGCAGCTTAACACCGCTAGCGGTAGGTAATGAGCAGTTCTTC. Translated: CASSLTPLAVGNEQFF. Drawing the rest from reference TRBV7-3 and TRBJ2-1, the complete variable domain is GAGVSQTPSNKVTEKGKYVELRCDPISGHTALYWYRQSLGQGPEFLIYFQGTGAADDSGLPNDRFFAVRPEGSVSTLKIQRTERGDSAVYLCASSLTPLAVGNEQFFGPGTRLTVL.

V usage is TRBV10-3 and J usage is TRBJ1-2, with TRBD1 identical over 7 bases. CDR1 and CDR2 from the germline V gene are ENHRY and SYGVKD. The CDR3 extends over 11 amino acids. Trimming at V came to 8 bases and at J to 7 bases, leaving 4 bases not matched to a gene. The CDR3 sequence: CAIGTALGYTF. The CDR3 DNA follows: TGTGCCATCGGGACAGCTCTTGGCTACACCTTC.

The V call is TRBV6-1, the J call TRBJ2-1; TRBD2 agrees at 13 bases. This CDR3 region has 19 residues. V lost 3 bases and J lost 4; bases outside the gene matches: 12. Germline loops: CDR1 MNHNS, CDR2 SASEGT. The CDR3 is CASSERIRTSGGDYNEQFF. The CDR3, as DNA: TGTGCCAGCAGTGAGCGGATTAGGACTAGCGGGGGTGATTACAATGAGCAGTTCTTC.

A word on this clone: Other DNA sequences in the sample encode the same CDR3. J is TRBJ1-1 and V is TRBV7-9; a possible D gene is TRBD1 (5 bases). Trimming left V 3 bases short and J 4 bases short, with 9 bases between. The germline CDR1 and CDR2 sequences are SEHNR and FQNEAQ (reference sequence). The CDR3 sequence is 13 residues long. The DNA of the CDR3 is TGTGCCAGCAGCTTGGGGGGAGGCACTGAAGCTTTCTTT. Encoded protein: CASSLGGGTEAFF.

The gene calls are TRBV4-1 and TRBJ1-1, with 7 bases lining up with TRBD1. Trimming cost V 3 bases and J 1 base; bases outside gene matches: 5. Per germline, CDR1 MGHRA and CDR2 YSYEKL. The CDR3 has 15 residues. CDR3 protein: CASSQPDRANTEAFF. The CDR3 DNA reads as TGCGCCAGCAGCCAGCCAGACAGGGCGAACACTGAAGCTTTCTTT.

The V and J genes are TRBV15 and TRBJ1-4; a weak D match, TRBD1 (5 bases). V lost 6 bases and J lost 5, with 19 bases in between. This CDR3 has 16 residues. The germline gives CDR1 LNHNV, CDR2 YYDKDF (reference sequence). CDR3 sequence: CATRPIAVGGNEKLFF. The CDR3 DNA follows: TGTGCCACCAGGCCCATCGCGGTCGGGGGGAATGAAAAACTGTTTTTT.

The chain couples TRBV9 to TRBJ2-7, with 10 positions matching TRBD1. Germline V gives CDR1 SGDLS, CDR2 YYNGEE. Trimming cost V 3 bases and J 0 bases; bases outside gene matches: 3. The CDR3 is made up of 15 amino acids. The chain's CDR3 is CASSAGTGVSYEQYF. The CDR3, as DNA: TGTGCCAGCAGCGCCGGGACAGGGGTCTCCTACGAGCAGTACTTC.

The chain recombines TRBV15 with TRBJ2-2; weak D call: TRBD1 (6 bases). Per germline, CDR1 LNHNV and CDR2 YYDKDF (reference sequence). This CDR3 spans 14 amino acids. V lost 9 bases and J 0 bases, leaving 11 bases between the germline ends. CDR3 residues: CATRGQPNTGELFF. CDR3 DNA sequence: TGTGCCACGAGAGGACAGCCGAACACCGGGGAGCTGTTTTTT.

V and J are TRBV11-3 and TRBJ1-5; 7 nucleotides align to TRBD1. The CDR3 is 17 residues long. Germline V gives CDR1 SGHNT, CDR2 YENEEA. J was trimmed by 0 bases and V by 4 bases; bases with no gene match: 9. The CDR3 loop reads CASSSDRAPYSNQPQHF. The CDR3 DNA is TGTGCCAGCAGCTCAGACAGGGCTCCATATAGCAATCAGCCCCAGCATTTT.

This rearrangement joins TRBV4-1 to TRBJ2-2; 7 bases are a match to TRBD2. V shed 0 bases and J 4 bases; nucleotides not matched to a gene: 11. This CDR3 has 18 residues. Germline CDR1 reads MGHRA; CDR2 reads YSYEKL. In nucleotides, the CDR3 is TGCGCCAGCAGCCAAGATGCAGCGGGGTTGGGAGGCACCGGGGAGCTGTTTTTT. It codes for CASSQDAAGLGGTGELFF.

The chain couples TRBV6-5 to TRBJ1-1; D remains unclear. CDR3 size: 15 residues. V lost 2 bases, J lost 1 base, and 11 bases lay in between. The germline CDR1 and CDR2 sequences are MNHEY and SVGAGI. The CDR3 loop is CASSYGVLRNTEAFF. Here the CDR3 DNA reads TGTGCCAGCAGTTACGGTGTGCTGAGGAACACTGAAGCTTTCTTT.

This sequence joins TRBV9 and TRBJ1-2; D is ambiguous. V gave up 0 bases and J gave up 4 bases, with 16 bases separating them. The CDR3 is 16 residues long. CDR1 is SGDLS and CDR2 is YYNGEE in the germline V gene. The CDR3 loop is CASSVGTRGPIYGYTF. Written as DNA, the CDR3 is TGTGCCAGCAGCGTAGGCACCCGCGGGCCCATCTATGGCTACACCTTC.

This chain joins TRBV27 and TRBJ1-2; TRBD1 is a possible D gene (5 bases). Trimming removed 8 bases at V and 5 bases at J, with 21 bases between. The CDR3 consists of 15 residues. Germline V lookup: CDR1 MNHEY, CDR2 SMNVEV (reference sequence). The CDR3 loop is CASGPGGNPQYGYTF. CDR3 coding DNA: TGTGCCAGCGGGCCGGGGGGAAATCCTCAGTATGGCTACACCTTC.

The CDR3 sequence is CASSFRQANYGYTF. CDR3 DNA: TGTGCCAGCAGTTTCCGACAGGCTAACTATGGCTACACCTTC. The V and J genes are TRBV28 and TRBJ1-2, with a weak D call TRBD1 (6 bases). Germline V gene data show CDR1 as MDHEN and CDR2 as SYDVKM. The length of the CDR3 is 14 residues. The germline V and J ends were trimmed by 3 bases and 0 bases, with 8 bases remaining between them.

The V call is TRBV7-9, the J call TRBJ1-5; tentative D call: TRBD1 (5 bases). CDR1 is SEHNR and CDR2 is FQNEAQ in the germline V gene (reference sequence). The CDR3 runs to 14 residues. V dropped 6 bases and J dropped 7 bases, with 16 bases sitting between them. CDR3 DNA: TGTGCCAGCAGTGTCGCAGGGTCCCAGCAGCCCCAGCATTTT. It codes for CASSVAGSQQPQHF.

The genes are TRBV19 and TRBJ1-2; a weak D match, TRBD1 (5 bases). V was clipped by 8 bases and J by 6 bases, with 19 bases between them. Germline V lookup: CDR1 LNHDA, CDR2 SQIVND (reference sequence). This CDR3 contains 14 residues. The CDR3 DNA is TGTGCCAGTCGTAAACAGGAGGGGACGAATGGCTACACCTTC. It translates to CASRKQEGTNGYTF.

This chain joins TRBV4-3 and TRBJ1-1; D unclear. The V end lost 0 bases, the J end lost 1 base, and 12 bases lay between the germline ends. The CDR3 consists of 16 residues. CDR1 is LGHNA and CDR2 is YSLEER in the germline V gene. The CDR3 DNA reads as TGCGCCAGCAGCCAAGACCGAACCCCGAGGAACACTGAAGCTTTCTTT. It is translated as CASSQDRTPRNTEAFF.

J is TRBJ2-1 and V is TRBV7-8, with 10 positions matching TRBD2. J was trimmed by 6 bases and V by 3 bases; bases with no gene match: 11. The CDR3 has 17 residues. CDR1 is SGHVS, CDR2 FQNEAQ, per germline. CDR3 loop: CASSFLGSLAGGNEQFF. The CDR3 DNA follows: TGTGCCAGCAGCTTTCTAGGCTCGTTAGCGGGGGGCAATGAGCAGTTCTTC. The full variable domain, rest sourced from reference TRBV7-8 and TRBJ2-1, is GAGVSQSPRYKVAKRGQDVALRCDPISGHVSLFWYQQALGQGPEFLTYFQNEAQLDKSGLPSDRFFAERPEGSVSTLKIQRTQQEDSAVYLCASSFLGSLAGGNEQFFGPGTRLTVL.

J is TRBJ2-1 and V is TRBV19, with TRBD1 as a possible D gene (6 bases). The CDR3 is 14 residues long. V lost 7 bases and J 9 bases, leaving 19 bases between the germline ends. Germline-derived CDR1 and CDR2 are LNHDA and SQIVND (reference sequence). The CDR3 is CASTPLGAGTEQFF. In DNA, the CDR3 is TGTGCCAGTACTCCATTGGGGGCCGGGACTGAGCAGTTCTTC.

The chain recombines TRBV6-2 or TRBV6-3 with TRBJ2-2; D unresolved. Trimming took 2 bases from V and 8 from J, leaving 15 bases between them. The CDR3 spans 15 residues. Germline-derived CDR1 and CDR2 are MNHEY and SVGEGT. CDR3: CASSYVSAELGELFF. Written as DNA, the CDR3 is TGTGCCAGCAGTTACGTGTCGGCGGAGTTAGGGGAGCTGTTTTTT.

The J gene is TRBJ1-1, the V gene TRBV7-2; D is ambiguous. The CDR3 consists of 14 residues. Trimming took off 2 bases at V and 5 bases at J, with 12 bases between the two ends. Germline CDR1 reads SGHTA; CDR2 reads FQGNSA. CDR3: CASSLPGPGTEAFF. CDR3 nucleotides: TGTGCCAGCAGCTTACCCGGCCCCGGGACTGAAGCTTTCTTT. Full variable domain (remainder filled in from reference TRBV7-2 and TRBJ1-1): GAGVSQSPSNKVTEKGKDVELRCDPISGHTALYWYRQSLGQGLEFLIYFQGNSAPDKSGLPSDRFSAERTGGSVSTLTIQRTQQEDSAVYLCASSLPGPGTEAFFGQGTRLTVV.

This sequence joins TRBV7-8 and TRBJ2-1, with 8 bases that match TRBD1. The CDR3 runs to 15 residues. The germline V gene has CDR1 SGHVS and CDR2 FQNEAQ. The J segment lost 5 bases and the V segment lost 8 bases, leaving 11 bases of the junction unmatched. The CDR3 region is CASGPGGLLNNEQFF. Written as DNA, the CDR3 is TGTGCCAGCGGACCAGGGGGCCTCCTCAACAATGAGCAGTTCTTC.

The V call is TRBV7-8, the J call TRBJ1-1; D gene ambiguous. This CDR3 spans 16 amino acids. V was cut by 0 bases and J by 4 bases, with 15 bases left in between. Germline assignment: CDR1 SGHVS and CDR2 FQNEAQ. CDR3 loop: CASSLARGALFTEAFF. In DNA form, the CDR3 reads TGTGCCAGCAGCTTAGCGCGAGGAGCCCTCTTCACTGAAGCTTTCTTT.

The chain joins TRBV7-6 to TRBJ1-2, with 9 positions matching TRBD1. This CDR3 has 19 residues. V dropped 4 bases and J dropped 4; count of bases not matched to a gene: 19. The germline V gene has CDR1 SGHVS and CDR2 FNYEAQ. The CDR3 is CASSSFYFDADRGSYGYTF. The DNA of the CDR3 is TGTGCCAGCAGCTCGTTTTATTTTGATGCGGACAGGGGCAGCTATGGCTACACCTTC. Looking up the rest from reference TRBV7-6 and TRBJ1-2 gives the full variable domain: GAGVSQSPRYKVTKRGQDVALRCDPISGHVSLYWYRQALGQGPEFLTYFNYEAQQDKSGLPNDRFSAERPEGSISTLTIQRTEQRDSAMYRCASSSFYFDADRGSYGYTFGSGTRLTVV.

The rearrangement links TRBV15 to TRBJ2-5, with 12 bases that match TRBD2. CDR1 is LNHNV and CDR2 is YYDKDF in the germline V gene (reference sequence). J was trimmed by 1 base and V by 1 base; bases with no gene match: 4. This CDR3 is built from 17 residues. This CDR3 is CATSRGTSGGLQETQYF. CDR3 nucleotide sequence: TGTGCCACCAGCAGAGGCACTAGCGGGGGGCTCCAAGAGACCCAGTACTTC.

The CDR3 DNA sequence: TGTGCCAGTCAAAACAGGGGCCACACTGAAGCTTTCTTT. Translating it yields CASQNRGHTEAFF. This chain connects TRBV2 to TRBJ1-1, with TRBD1 matching over 7 bases. Germline CDR1 reads SNHLY; CDR2 reads FYNNEI. The CDR3 is 13 residues long. Trimming took 9 bases from V and 3 from J; bases not matched to a gene: 7.

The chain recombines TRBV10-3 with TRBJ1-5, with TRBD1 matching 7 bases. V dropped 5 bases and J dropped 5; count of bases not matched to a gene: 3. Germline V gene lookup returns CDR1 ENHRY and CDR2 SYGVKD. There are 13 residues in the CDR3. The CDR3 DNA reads TGTGCCATCAGTCGACAGGGTTATCAGCCCCAGCATTTT. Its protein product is CAISRQGYQPQHF.

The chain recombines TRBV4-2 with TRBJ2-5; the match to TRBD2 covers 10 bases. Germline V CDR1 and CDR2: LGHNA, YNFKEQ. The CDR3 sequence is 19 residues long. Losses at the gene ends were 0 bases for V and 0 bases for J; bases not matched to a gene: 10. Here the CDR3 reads CASSQDTSGGASYQETQYF. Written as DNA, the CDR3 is TGTGCCAGCAGCCAAGATACCAGCGGGGGGGCCTCGTACCAAGAGACCCAGTACTTC.